The rows below give T cell receptor beta chains drawn from one sample of a study of blood T cell repertoires in COVID-19. The protocol was immunoSEQ multiplex PCR, while the TCRdb copy is restricted to in-frame clones and leaves out a portion. In the table there are some 300,000 clones, about 90% of which are singletons. The sequenced sample was PBMCs or T cells enriched from blood (not recorded which). The receptors originated from a woman in her twenties or thirties who had recovered from COVID-19. The CDR3 runs from the conserved cysteine through the conserved F or W. Fields, in order: CDR3 DNA, CDR3 protein, D gene, clone size, V gene, J gene. D genes are given only for firm matches. Some rows have no size entry. The others give once, few or many, or a class for an expanded clone.

cdr3_nt: TGTGCCAGCAGCCATGCAGGACTAGCGGTCGGGGAGCTGTTTTTT
cdr3_aa: CASSHAGLAVGELFF
d_call: TRBD2
clone_size: .
v_call: TRBV5-6
j_call: TRBJ2-2

cdr3_nt: TGTGCCAGCAGTTACTCCGGGACAGGGGAAGCTTTCTTT
cdr3_aa: CASSYSGTGEAFF
d_call: TRBD1
clone_size: .
v_call: TRBV6-6
j_call: TRBJ1-1

cdr3_nt: TGCGCCAGCAGTGGAGGACTACAAGAGACCCAGTACTTC
cdr3_aa: CASSGGLQETQYF
d_call: .
clone_size: .
v_call: TRBV5-1
j_call: TRBJ2-5

cdr3_nt: TGTGCCATCAGTGAGCCTAGACAGGGGGCGTATGGCTACACCTTC
cdr3_aa: CAISEPRQGAYGYTF
d_call: TRBD1
clone_size: .
v_call: TRBV10-3
j_call: TRBJ1-2

cdr3_nt: TGTGCCAGCAGAGGACACCCCTTTATGGAGCAGTACTTC
cdr3_aa: CASRGHPFMEQYF
d_call: .
clone_size: .
v_call: TRBV28
j_call: TRBJ2-7

cdr3_nt: TGTGCCAGCAGCTTGTCCCTTCTATCGACTAGCGGCCCCGAGCAGTACTTC
cdr3_aa: CASSLSLLSTSGPEQYF
d_call: TRBD2
clone_size: .
v_call: TRBV5-5
j_call: TRBJ2-7

cdr3_nt: TGTGCCTGGAGTGACAGGGGATTTGGGGCTTTCTTT
cdr3_aa: CAWSDRGFGAFF
d_call: TRBD1
clone_size: .
v_call: TRBV30
j_call: TRBJ1-1

cdr3_nt: TGTGCCAGTAGTATACTCCTGGGACAGGGCACCGGGGAGCTGTTTTTT
cdr3_aa: CASSILLGQGTGELFF
d_call: TRBD1
clone_size: .
v_call: TRBV19
j_call: TRBJ2-2

cdr3_nt: TGTGCCAGCACCACAGAGGGCAGGAACACTGAAGCTTTCTTT
cdr3_aa: CASTTEGRNTEAFF
d_call: .
clone_size: once
v_call: TRBV5-4
j_call: TRBJ1-1

cdr3_nt: TGCAGCGTTGTTGGATTCGCAGGGAAGAAGACTGAAGCTTTCTTT
cdr3_aa: CSVVGFAGKKTEAFF
d_call: .
clone_size: .
v_call: TRBV29-1
j_call: TRBJ1-1

cdr3_nt: TGTGCCAGCAACCGACTAGCAGATAGCACAGATACGCAGTATTTT
cdr3_aa: CASNRLADSTDTQYF
d_call: TRBD2
clone_size: .
v_call: TRBV2
j_call: TRBJ2-3

cdr3_nt: TGTGCCAGTAGTCCGGGGGGAGGGGACAATCAGCCCCAGCATTTT
cdr3_aa: CASSPGGGDNQPQHF
d_call: .
clone_size: .
v_call: TRBV19
j_call: TRBJ1-5

cdr3_nt: TGCGCCAGCAGGGACCCCGGACAGGGGACCATCGGAAACACCATATATTTT
cdr3_aa: CASRDPGQGTIGNTIYF
d_call: TRBD1
clone_size: .
v_call: TRBV4-1
j_call: TRBJ1-3

cdr3_nt: TGTGCCACCAGTGGCCTGGGTCCCGGGACAGGGGTTTCTGGGGCCAACGTCCTGACTTTC
cdr3_aa: CATSGLGPGTGVSGANVLTF
d_call: TRBD1
clone_size: .
v_call: TRBV24-1
j_call: TRBJ2-6

cdr3_nt: TGTGCCAGCGGCCCCGGGACAGGGGCCCTTGGGACCCAGTACTTC
cdr3_aa: CASGPGTGALGTQYF
d_call: TRBD1
clone_size: .
v_call: TRBV6-6
j_call: TRBJ2-5

cdr3_nt: TGTGCCAGCAGTAACCACCCGGACAGGGGTGATTCACCCCTCCACTTT
cdr3_aa: CASSNHPDRGDSPLHF
d_call: TRBD1
clone_size: .
v_call: TRBV6-2/TRBV6-3
j_call: TRBJ1-6

cdr3_nt: TGTGCCTGGGGGGGCGGGGGCTCTCAGCCCCAGCATTTT
cdr3_aa: CAWGGGGSQPQHF
d_call: .
clone_size: .
v_call: TRBV30
j_call: TRBJ1-5

cdr3_nt: TGTGCCAGCAGCATCGGGACAGGGAGTGAGACCCAGTACTTC
cdr3_aa: CASSIGTGSETQYF
d_call: TRBD1
clone_size: .
v_call: TRBV5-8
j_call: TRBJ2-5

cdr3_nt: TGTGCCGGTACTTCGTTCCCAAGCTCCTACGAGCAGTACTTC
cdr3_aa: CAGTSFPSSYEQYF
d_call: .
clone_size: .
v_call: TRBV21-1
j_call: TRBJ2-7

cdr3_nt: TGTGCCAGCAGCCACCTGACTAGCGGCTCCTACAATGAGCAGTTCTTC
cdr3_aa: CASSHLTSGSYNEQFF
d_call: TRBD2
clone_size: .
v_call: TRBV3-1/TRBV3-2
j_call: TRBJ2-1

cdr3_nt: TGTGCCAGCAGTGTCCAGCAGGGGTATGGGGGCTACACCTTC
cdr3_aa: CASSVQQGYGGYTF
d_call: .
clone_size: .
v_call: TRBV28
j_call: TRBJ1-2

cdr3_nt: TGTGCCAGCAGCCCCTACAGGGCGCGGTCAGCTGAAAAACTGTTTTTT
cdr3_aa: CASSPYRARSAEKLFF
d_call: .
clone_size: .
v_call: TRBV28
j_call: TRBJ1-4

cdr3_nt: TGTGCCAGCAGCCAAAGGCCGGGGATCTATGGCTACACCTTC
cdr3_aa: CASSQRPGIYGYTF
d_call: .
clone_size: .
v_call: TRBV3-1/TRBV3-2
j_call: TRBJ1-2

cdr3_nt: TGTGCCAGCAGCGTAGGCGCCCCGGGGGGGCGGAAAGATACGCAGTATTTT
cdr3_aa: CASSVGAPGGRKDTQYF
d_call: TRBD2
clone_size: .
v_call: TRBV9
j_call: TRBJ2-3

cdr3_nt: TGCGCCAGCAGCTTGAAGCTTGGAAGGGGGCAGGAGACCCAGTACTTC
cdr3_aa: CASSLKLGRGQETQYF
d_call: TRBD1
clone_size: .
v_call: TRBV5-1
j_call: TRBJ2-5

cdr3_nt: TGTGCCAGCAGTTTATCGGACAGGGCCCCAGATGAAAAACTGTTTTTT
cdr3_aa: CASSLSDRAPDEKLFF
d_call: TRBD1
clone_size: .
v_call: TRBV28
j_call: TRBJ1-4

cdr3_nt: TGTGCCAGCAGACGGGAGGCAGGCTATGGCTACACCTTC
cdr3_aa: CASRREAGYGYTF
d_call: .
clone_size: .
v_call: TRBV2
j_call: TRBJ1-2

cdr3_nt: TGTGCCAGCCGACTGAGCTCTGGAAACACCATATATTTT
cdr3_aa: CASRLSSGNTIYF
d_call: .
clone_size: .
v_call: TRBV18
j_call: TRBJ1-3

cdr3_nt: TGTGCCAGCTGTCGGGACAGGGGTGCTAACTATGGCTACACCTTC
cdr3_aa: CASCRDRGANYGYTF
d_call: TRBD1
clone_size: .
v_call: TRBV6-5
j_call: TRBJ1-2

cdr3_nt: TGTGCCAGCAGCCGGACTAGCGGAAAGGCAGATACGCAGTATTTT
cdr3_aa: CASSRTSGKADTQYF
d_call: TRBD2
clone_size: .
v_call: TRBV6-2/TRBV6-3
j_call: TRBJ2-3

cdr3_nt: TGTGCCAGCAGCTTGGTTACAGACCACTCTGGAAACACCATATATTTT
cdr3_aa: CASSLVTDHSGNTIYF
d_call: .
clone_size: few
v_call: TRBV5-5
j_call: TRBJ1-3

cdr3_nt: TGTGCCATCAAGGGTGGCGGGTACCAAGAGACCCAGTACTTC
cdr3_aa: CAIKGGGYQETQYF
d_call: .
clone_size: .
v_call: TRBV10-3
j_call: TRBJ2-5

cdr3_nt: TGTGCCAGCAGCGGAACCGCCGACAAGTTCTATGGCTACACCTTC
cdr3_aa: CASSGTADKFYGYTF
d_call: .
clone_size: .
v_call: TRBV9
j_call: TRBJ1-2

cdr3_nt: TGCGCCAGCAGTGACTCTACGGGAGCAACTAATGAAAAACTGTTTTTT
cdr3_aa: CASSDSTGATNEKLFF
d_call: .
clone_size: .
v_call: TRBV10-2
j_call: TRBJ1-4

cdr3_nt: TGTGCCAGCTCACCCTCAGGGCAAGAGACCCAGTACTTC
cdr3_aa: CASSPSGQETQYF
d_call: .
clone_size: .
v_call: TRBV18
j_call: TRBJ2-5

cdr3_nt: TGTGCCAGCAGTGAATTTGCCGGGACAGTCGATGGCTACACCTTC
cdr3_aa: CASSEFAGTVDGYTF
d_call: TRBD1
clone_size: .
v_call: TRBV2
j_call: TRBJ1-2

cdr3_nt: TGTGCCAGCAGCCCAGCAGGGGGCACAGATACGCAGTATTTT
cdr3_aa: CASSPAGGTDTQYF
d_call: .
clone_size: .
v_call: TRBV7-6
j_call: TRBJ2-3

cdr3_nt: TGTGCCACCAGCAGCCAGCGGGGGGGCCTGGAGACCCAGTACTTC
cdr3_aa: CATSSQRGGLETQYF
d_call: TRBD2
clone_size: .
v_call: TRBV15
j_call: TRBJ2-5

cdr3_nt: TGCGCCAGCAGCCCTCGGGTGAACACTGAAGCTTTCTTT
cdr3_aa: CASSPRVNTEAFF
d_call: .
clone_size: .
v_call: TRBV4-1
j_call: TRBJ1-1

cdr3_nt: TGTGCCAGCAGTTACTCCGGGAGGGGGGCGCCCGGGGAGCTGTTTTTT
cdr3_aa: CASSYSGRGAPGELFF
d_call: TRBD2
clone_size: .
v_call: TRBV6-5
j_call: TRBJ2-2

cdr3_nt: TGTGCCAGCAGCCAATTCACAGCGGCCAACTATGGCTACACCTTC
cdr3_aa: CASSQFTAANYGYTF
d_call: .
clone_size: .
v_call: TRBV14
j_call: TRBJ1-2

cdr3_nt: TGTGCCAGCAGTGTGCGGACAGGGACGAACTACGAGCAGTACTTC
cdr3_aa: CASSVRTGTNYEQYF
d_call: TRBD1
clone_size: .
v_call: TRBV27
j_call: TRBJ2-7

cdr3_nt: TGTGCCAGCAGCTTAGCGCAGGGGGGCAACTCACCCCTCCACTTT
cdr3_aa: CASSLAQGGNSPLHF
d_call: TRBD1
clone_size: once
v_call: TRBV7-6
j_call: TRBJ1-6

cdr3_nt: TGTGCCAGCAGCCCCGATGGGCAGAACACTGAAGCTTTCTTT
cdr3_aa: CASSPDGQNTEAFF
d_call: .
clone_size: .
v_call: TRBV7-2
j_call: TRBJ1-1

cdr3_nt: TGCGCCAGCAGCCAAGTTCCAACAGGGACAAATCAGCCCCAGCATTTT
cdr3_aa: CASSQVPTGTNQPQHF
d_call: .
clone_size: .
v_call: TRBV4-1
j_call: TRBJ1-5

cdr3_nt: TGTGCCAGCAGCTTGGGGGGCAGGGGTAACACTGAAGCTTTCTTT
cdr3_aa: CASSLGGRGNTEAFF
d_call: .
clone_size: .
v_call: TRBV5-4
j_call: TRBJ1-1

cdr3_nt: TGTGCCAGCAGCCAAGGGCTGGGCGATTACAATGAGCAGTTCTTC
cdr3_aa: CASSQGLGDYNEQFF
d_call: .
clone_size: .
v_call: TRBV3-1/TRBV3-2
j_call: TRBJ2-1

cdr3_nt: TGTGCCACCAGCAGAGTCCGGGACAGGCGCGAAAAACTGTTTTTT
cdr3_aa: CATSRVRDRREKLFF
d_call: TRBD1
clone_size: .
v_call: TRBV15
j_call: TRBJ1-4

cdr3_nt: TGTGCCAGCTCACTAATGTACCAAGAGACCCAGTACTTC
cdr3_aa: CASSLMYQETQYF
d_call: .
clone_size: .
v_call: TRBV18
j_call: TRBJ2-5

cdr3_nt: TGTGCCAGCAGTGGACCGACAGGGTACTGGGGTAGAACTGAAGCTTTCTTT
cdr3_aa: CASSGPTGYWGRTEAFF
d_call: TRBD1
clone_size: .
v_call: TRBV6-1
j_call: TRBJ1-1

cdr3_nt: TGTGCCAGCAGTGGCCCGGGGGGGAATAGCAATCAGCCCCAGCATTTT
cdr3_aa: CASSGPGGNSNQPQHF
d_call: .
clone_size: .
v_call: TRBV2
j_call: TRBJ1-5

cdr3_nt: TGCGCCAGCAGCCAAGAGACAGGGTACAATGAGCAGTTCTTC
cdr3_aa: CASSQETGYNEQFF
d_call: TRBD1
clone_size: .
v_call: TRBV4-3
j_call: TRBJ2-1

cdr3_nt: TGTGCCAGCAGGGGACAGGGGGCGGCCACTGAAGCTTTCTTT
cdr3_aa: CASRGQGAATEAFF
d_call: TRBD1
clone_size: few
v_call: TRBV2
j_call: TRBJ1-1